This T cell receptor (beta chain) was sequenced for a study of human T cells and chemical hapten exposure. In the study overall: The scalp of each patient received a weekly diphenylcyclopropenone dose for the full approximately 25-week study. Predominantly women, the patients had alopecia areata, totalis or universalis. Findings and limits, study-wide: Having alopecia, donors may respond immunologically unlike healthy people.

The CDR3 covers 14 residues. After removal of 3 bases from V and 3 bases from J, the junction contained 6 bases not matched to a gene. Germline CDR1 reads DFQATT; CDR2 reads SNEGSKA (reference sequence). TCRdb redid the calling of the RACE reads with MiXCR, one entry per CDR3 protein. The table records about 57,000 distinct CDR3 sequences, about 9% of them present only once. Time point here: patch test 1, 2 weeks after DPC sensitization. Treatment defined: therapeutic diphenylcyclopropenone sensitization with weekly scalp DPC. This clonotype was recorded many times. The antigen remains undetermined. The material was whole blood, obtained in connection with sensitization to the hapten diphenylcyclopropenone (DPC). The chain employs TRBV20-1 and TRBJ2-3; 7 nucleotides align to TRBD2. This receptor was identified in a woman aged 35 to 49 with alopecia areata. Some clones in this sample may be carry-over from other donors' samples. The CDR3 sequence is CSASLAGVTDTQYF. The CDR3 region has the DNA TGCAGTGCTAGCTTGGCGGGGGTTACAGATACGCAGTATTTT.